This entry is about one T cell receptor beta chain. Its antigen remains unknown. The CDR3 runs to 13 residues. V lost 6 bases and J lost 2, with 11 bases in between. It was through 5'RACE template switching that TCR cDNA was made, with a universal primer site and UMIs added. From the 5' RACE reads, TCRdb called clonotypes with MiXCR, one entry per CDR3 protein. The data contain 450,000 to 650,000 distinct CDR3 sequences, just over 20% of them singletons. The data belong to a study of T cells after yellow fever vaccination. Notes on the study in general: The booster saw the reappearance of most primary-vaccination clones (96% CD4, 70% to 90% CD8).

The receptor was isolated from a young man who received the YFV17D yellow fever vaccine. The input for sequencing was PBMCs, taken 20 to 25 days after the first yellow fever vaccination. The V and J genes are TRBV12-3 or TRBV12-4 and TRBJ2-7; no reliable D call. The CDR3 reads CASSIWIPYEQYF. The CDR3 nucleotides read TGTGCCAGCAGCATTTGGATACCCTACGAGCAGTACTTC.